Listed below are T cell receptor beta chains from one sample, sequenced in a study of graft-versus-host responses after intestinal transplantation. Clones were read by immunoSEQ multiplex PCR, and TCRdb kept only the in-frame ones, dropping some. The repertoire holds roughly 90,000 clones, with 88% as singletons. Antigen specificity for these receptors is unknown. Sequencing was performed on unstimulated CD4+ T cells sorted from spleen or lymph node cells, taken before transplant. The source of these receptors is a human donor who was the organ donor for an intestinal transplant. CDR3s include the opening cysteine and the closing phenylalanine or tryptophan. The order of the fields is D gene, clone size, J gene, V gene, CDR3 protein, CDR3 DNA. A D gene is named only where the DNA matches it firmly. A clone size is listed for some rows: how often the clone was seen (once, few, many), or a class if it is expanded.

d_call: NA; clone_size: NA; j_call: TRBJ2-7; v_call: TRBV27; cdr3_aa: CASSFLQGGSEQYF; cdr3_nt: TGTGCCAGCAGTTTTCTTCAGGGAGGATCCGAGCAGTACTTC
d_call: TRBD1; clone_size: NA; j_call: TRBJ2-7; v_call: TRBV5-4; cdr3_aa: CASSPGQSYEQYF; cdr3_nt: TGTGCCAGCAGCCCGGGACAGTCTTACGAGCAGTACTTC
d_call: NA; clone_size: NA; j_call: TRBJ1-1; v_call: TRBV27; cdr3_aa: CASRRHAGRTEAFF; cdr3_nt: TGTGCCAGCAGGAGGCACGCGGGGCGCACTGAAGCTTTCTTT
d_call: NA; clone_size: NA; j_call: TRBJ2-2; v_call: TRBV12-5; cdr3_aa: CACGDSNTGELFF; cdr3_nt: TGTGCTTGCGGGGATTCGAACACCGGGGAGCTGTTTTTT
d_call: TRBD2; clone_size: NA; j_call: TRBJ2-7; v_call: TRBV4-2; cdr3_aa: CASSDTPAGGPYEQYF; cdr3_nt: TGTGCCAGCAGCGACACACCAGCGGGGGGCCCCTACGAGCAGTACTTC
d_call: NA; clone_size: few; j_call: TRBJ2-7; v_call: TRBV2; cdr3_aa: CASSYSYEQYF; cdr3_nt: TGTGCCAGCAGTTACTCCTACGAGCAGTACTTC
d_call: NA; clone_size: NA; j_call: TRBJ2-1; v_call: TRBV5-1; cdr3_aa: CASSLAPVAASYNEQFF; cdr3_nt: TGCGCCAGCAGCTTGGCCCCGGTAGCGGCCTCCTACAATGAGCAGTTCTTC
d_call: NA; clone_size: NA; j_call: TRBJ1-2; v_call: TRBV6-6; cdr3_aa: CASSYATGTNYGYTF; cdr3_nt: TGTGCCAGCAGTTACGCGACAGGCACTAACTATGGCTACACCTTC
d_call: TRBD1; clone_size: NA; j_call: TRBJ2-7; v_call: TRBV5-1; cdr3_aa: CASSRGQGVSYEQYF; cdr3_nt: TGCGCCAGCAGCCGGGGACAGGGGGTCTCCTACGAGCAGTACTTC
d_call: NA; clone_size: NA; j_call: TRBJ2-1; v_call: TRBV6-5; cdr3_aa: CASSRRGLYNEQFF; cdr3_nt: TGTGCCAGCAGCCGACGAGGGCTCTACAATGAGCAGTTCTTC
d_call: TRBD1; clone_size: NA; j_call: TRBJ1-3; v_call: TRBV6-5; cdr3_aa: CASSGDRFAGNTIYF; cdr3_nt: TGTGCCAGCAGTGGGGACAGGTTCGCTGGAAACACCATATATTTT
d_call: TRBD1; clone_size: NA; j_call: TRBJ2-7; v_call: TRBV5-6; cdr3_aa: CASSLVARQGAGEQYF; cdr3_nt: TGTGCCAGCAGCTTGGTGGCGAGACAGGGGGCGGGGGAGCAGTACTTC
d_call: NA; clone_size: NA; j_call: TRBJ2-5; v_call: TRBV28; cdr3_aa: CASSVNRDLAYF; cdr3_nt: TGTGCCAGCAGCGTCAACCGGGACTTAGCGTACTTC
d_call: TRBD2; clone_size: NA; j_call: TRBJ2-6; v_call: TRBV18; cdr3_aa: CASSPTSGRGNGANVLTF; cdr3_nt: TGTGCCAGCTCCCCGACTAGCGGGAGAGGTAATGGGGCCAACGTCCTGACTTTC
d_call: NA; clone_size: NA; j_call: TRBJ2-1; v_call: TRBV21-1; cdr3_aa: CASIAPSLARASYNEQFF; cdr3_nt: TGTGCCAGCATCGCTCCCTCACTAGCCCGGGCATCCTACAATGAGCAGTTCTTC
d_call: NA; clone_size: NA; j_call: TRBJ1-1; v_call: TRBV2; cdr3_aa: CASIRTDPSFGTEAFF; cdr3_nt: TGTGCCAGCATAAGGACAGATCCCAGCTTTGGGACTGAAGCTTTCTTT
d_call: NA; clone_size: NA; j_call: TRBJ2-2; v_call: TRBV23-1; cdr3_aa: CASSPVTGESHTGELFF; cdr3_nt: TGCGCCAGCAGCCCCGTGACAGGAGAGTCCCACACCGGGGAGCTGTTTTTT
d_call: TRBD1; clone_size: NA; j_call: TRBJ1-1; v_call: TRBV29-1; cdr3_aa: CSVIKRGTGTVVTEAFF; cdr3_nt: TGCAGCGTTATAAAGAGGGGTACCGGGACAGTCGTCACTGAAGCTTTCTTT
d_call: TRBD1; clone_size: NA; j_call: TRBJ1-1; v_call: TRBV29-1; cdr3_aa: CSVGQGTEAFF; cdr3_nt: TGCAGCGTTGGACAGGGAACCGAAGCTTTCTTT
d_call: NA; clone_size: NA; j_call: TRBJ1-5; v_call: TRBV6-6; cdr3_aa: CASRPQGSQPQHF; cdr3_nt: TGTGCCAGCAGGCCCCAGGGGTCCCAGCCCCAGCATTTT
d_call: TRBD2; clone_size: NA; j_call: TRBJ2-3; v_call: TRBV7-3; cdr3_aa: CASSLRGAGGAGGDTQYF; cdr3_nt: TGTGCCAGCAGCCTCCGGGGGGCGGGAGGGGCTGGGGGAGATACGCAGTATTTT
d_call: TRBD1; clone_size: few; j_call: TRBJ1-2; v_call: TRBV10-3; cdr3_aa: CAISVGGRYGYTF; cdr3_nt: TGTGCCATCAGTGTAGGGGGCAGGTATGGCTACACCTTC
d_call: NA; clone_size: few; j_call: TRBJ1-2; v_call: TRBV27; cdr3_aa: CASSSRGTNYGYTF; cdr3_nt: TGTGCCAGCAGTTCGCGGGGGACTAACTATGGCTACACCTTC
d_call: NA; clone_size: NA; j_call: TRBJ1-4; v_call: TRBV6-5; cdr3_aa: CASSIVTGRNEKLFF; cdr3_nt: TGTGCCAGCAGTATAGTTACAGGCCGTAATGAAAAACTGTTTTTT
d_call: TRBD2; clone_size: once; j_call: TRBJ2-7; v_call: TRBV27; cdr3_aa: CASSSSKPLAEWSSYEQYF; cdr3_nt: TGTGCCAGCAGTTCCTCCAAACCACTAGCGGAGTGGAGCTCCTACGAGCAGTACTTC
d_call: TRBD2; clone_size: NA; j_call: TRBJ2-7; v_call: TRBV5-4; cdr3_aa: CASSLGGGSYEQYF; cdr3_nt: TGTGCCAGCAGCCTGGGGGGGGGCTCCTACGAGCAGTACTTC
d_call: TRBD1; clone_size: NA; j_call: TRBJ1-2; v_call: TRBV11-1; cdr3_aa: CASSSGTGGPGYTF; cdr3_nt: TGTGCCAGCAGCTCCGGGACAGGGGGGCCCGGCTACACCTTC
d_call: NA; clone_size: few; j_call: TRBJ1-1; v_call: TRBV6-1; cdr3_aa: CASSEQSNTEAFF; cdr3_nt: TGTGCCAGCAGTGAACAGTCGAACACTGAAGCTTTCTTT
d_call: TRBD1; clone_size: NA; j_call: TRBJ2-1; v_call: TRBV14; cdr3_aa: CASSPGTGRYNEQFF; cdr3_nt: TGTGCCAGCAGTCCTGGGACAGGGAGATACAATGAGCAGTTCTTC
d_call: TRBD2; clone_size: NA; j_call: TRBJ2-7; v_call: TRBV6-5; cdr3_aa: CASSYSSGSSYEQYF; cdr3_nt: TGTGCCAGCAGTTACTCCAGCGGGAGTTCCTACGAGCAGTACTTC
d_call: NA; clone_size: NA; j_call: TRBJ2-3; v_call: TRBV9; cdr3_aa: CASSVGGGSGDTQYF; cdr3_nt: TGTGCCAGCAGCGTTGGGGGCGGGAGCGGAGATACGCAGTATTTT
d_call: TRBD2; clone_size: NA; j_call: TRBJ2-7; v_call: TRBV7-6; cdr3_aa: CASSSQPQRGPNEQYF; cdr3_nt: TGTGCCAGCAGCTCACAGCCCCAGCGGGGACCTAACGAGCAGTACTTC
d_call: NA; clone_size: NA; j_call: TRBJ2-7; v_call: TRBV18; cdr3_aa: CASSRGQTYEQYF; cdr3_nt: TGTGCCAGCTCACGTGGACAGACCTACGAGCAGTACTTC
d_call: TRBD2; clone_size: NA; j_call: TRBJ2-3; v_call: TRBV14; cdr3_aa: CASSQLREGPSTDTQYF; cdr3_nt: TGTGCCAGCAGCCAATTGCGGGAGGGGCCTAGCACAGATACGCAGTATTTT
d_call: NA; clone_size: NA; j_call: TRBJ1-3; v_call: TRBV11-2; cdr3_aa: CASSSRLISGNTIYF; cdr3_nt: TGTGCCAGCAGCTCAAGACTGATCTCTGGAAACACCATATATTTT
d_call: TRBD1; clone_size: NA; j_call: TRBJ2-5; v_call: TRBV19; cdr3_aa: CASRDRGEETQYF; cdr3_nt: TGTGCCAGTCGGGACAGGGGGGAAGAGACCCAGTACTTC
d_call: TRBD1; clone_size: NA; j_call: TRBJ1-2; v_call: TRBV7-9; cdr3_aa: CASSFSDLDRVGNGYTF; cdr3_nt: TGTGCCAGCAGCTTTTCTGACCTGGACAGGGTCGGAAACGGCTACACCTTC
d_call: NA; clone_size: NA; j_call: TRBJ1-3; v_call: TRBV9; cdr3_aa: CASSVGQLASGNTIYF; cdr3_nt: TGTGCCAGCAGCGTAGGACAGCTCGCCTCTGGAAACACCATATATTTT
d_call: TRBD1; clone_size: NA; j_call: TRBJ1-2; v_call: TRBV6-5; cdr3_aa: CASSEGIQGIGYTF; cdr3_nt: TGTGCCAGCAGTGAAGGGATACAGGGGATTGGCTACACCTTC
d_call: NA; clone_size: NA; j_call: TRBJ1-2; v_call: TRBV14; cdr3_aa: CASSRGAGGIYGYTF; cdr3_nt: TGTGCCAGCAGCAGGGGAGCGGGGGGCATATATGGCTACACCTTC
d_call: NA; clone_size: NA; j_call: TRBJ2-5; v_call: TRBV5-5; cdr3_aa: CASTGAWARYQETQYF; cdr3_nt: TGTGCCAGCACCGGCGCCTGGGCACGATACCAAGAGACCCAGTACTTC
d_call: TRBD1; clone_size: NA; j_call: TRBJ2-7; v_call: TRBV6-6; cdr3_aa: CASGTGGSEQYF; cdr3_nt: TGTGCCAGCGGGACAGGGGGTTCCGAGCAGTACTTC
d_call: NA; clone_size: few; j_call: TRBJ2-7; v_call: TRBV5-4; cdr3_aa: CASSSRAGPASYEQYF; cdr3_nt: TGTGCCAGCAGCTCACGGGCGGGCCCGGCATCCTACGAGCAGTACTTC
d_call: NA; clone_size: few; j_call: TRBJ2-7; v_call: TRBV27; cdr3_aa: CASSWRGSYEQYF; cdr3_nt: TGTGCCAGCAGTTGGAGGGGCTCCTACGAGCAGTACTTC
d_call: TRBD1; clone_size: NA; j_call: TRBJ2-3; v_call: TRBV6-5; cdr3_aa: CASTQAGGRGTQYF; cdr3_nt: TGTGCCAGCACCCAAGCAGGGGGAAGGGGTACGCAGTATTTT